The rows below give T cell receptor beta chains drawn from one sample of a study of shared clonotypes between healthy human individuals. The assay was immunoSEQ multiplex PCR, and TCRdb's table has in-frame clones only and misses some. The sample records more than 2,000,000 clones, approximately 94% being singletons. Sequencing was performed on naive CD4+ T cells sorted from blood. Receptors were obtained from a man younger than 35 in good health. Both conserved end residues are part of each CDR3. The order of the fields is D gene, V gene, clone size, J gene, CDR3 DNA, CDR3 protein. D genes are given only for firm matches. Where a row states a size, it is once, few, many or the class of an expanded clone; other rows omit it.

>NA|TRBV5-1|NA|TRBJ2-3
TGCGCCAGCAGCCCGGGTCTTAGCACAGATACGCAGTATTTT
CASSPGLSTDTQYF
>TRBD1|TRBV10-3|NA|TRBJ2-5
TGTGCCATCAGTGAGGACAGGGCGGTCGGTACCCAGTACTTC
CAISEDRAVGTQYF
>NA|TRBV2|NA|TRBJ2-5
TGTGCCAGCAGTGAACGGAGGTTCTGGGAGACCCAGTACTTC
CASSERRFWETQYF
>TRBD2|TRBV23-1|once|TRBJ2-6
TGCGCCAGCAGTCTTCGGGGGGGGCCTGGGGCCAACGTCCTGACTTTC
CASSLRGGPGANVLTF
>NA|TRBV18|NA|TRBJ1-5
TGTGCCAGCTCACCACCAGGGGGTATTGGCAATCAGCCCCAGCATTTT
CASSPPGGIGNQPQHF
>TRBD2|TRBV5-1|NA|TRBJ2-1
TGCGCCAGCAGCTTTCGGGGGGAAGGCTCCTACAATGAGCAGTTCTTC
CASSFRGEGSYNEQFF
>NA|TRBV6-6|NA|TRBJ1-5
TGTGCCAGTACAGGGCACAATCAGCCCCAGCATTTT
CASTGHNQPQHF
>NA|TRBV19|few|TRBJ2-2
TGTGCCAGTAGTGGTCTAATGTTCGCTTCGGGCGAGCTGTTTTTT
CASSGLMFASGELFF
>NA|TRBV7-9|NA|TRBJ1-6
TGTGCCAGCTGTACCGACAGCTCCTATAATTCACCCCTCCACTTT
CASCTDSSYNSPLHF
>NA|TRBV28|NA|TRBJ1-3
TGTGCCAGCTGTCAGATGATCTCTGGAAACACCATATATTTT
CASCQMISGNTIYF
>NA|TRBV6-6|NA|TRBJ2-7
TGTGCCAGCAGTTACACGAGCGAGCAGTACTTC
CASSYTSEQYF
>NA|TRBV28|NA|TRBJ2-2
TGTGCCAGCAGTTCGAGGATATTGCGGGGGGAGCTGTTTTTT
CASSSRILRGELFF
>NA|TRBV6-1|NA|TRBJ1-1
TGTGCCAGCAGTGTCGGATCAGGGGCTTTCTTT
CASSVGSGAFF
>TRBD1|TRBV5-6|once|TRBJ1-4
TGTGCCAGCAGCCTCACTGGGACAGGAAAACTGTTTTTT
CASSLTGTGKLFF
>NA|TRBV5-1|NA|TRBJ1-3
TGCGCCAGCAGCTTGTCACTTCCTGGAAACACCATATATTTT
CASSLSLPGNTIYF
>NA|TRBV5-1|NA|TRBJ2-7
TGCGCCAGCAGCTTCGGAGGTTTCTACGAGCAGTACTTC
CASSFGGFYEQYF
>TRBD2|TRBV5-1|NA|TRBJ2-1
TGCGCCAGCAGCTTGGGGACTAGCGGGATGGGCGAGCAGTTCTTC
CASSLGTSGMGEQFF
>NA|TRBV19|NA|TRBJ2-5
TGTGCCAGTACCCCACAGGGCGGGGCGGGAGAGACCCAGTACTTC
CASTPQGGAGETQYF
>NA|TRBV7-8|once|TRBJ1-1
TGTGCCAGCAGCCATACTCCCAGACAGCACACTGAAGCTTTCTTT
CASSHTPRQHTEAFF
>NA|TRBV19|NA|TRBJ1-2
TGTGCCAGTAGTATGGTTGCCTTGGGTGGCTACACCTTC
CASSMVALGGYTF
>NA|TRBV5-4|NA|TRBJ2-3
TGTGCCAGCAGCTTGCTAGAGCGCGAATCAGATACGCAGTATTTT
CASSLLERESDTQYF
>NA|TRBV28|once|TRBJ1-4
TGTGCCAGCAGTTCGATCGGGGAGAAACTGTTTTTT
CASSSIGEKLFF
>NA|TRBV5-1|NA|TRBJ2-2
TGCGCCAGCAGCGTAACTAGCTCCTTCGGGGGGGAGCTGTTTTTT
CASSVTSSFGGELFF
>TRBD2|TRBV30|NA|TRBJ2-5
TGTGCCTGGAGTTTCCGTAGGACTAGCGGGACCCAAGAGACCCAGTACTTC
CAWSFRRTSGTQETQYF
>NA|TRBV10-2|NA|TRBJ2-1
TGCGCCAGCAGTGAGTCAAAATACAATGAGCAGTTCTTC
CASSESKYNEQFF
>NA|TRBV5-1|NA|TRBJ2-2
TGCGCCAGCACCGTCTTTGGTGATACCGGGGAGCTGTTTTTT
CASTVFGDTGELFF
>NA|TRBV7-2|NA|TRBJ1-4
TGTGCCAGCAGCTTATCCTCCCCTTCGGGGTATGAAAAACTGTTTTTT
CASSLSSPSGYEKLFF
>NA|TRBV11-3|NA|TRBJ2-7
TGTGCCAGCAGCTCCGGAGGGTCCTACGAGCAGTACTTC
CASSSGGSYEQYF
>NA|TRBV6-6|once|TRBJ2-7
TGTGCCAGCAGTAGGACCGTAACAGGTTACGAGCAGTACTTC
CASSRTVTGYEQYF
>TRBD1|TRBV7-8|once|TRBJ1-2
TGTGCCAGCAGCTTAGGTTACCCGGGACAGGGGCGCCTGATAGGTGGCTACACCTTC
CASSLGYPGQGRLIGGYTF
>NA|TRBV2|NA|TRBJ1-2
TGTGCCAGCGCCGACCGACAGTCCTATGGCTACACCTTC
CASADRQSYGYTF
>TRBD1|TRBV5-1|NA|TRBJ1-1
TGCGCCAGCAGCTTAATGAGGGGGCCAACTGAAGCTTTCTTT
CASSLMRGPTEAFF
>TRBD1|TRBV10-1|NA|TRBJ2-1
TGCGCCAGCAGTGGCCGGGACAGTGTGGGCAATGAGCAGTTCTTC
CASSGRDSVGNEQFF
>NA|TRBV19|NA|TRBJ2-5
TGTGCCAGTGCCACTCAAGAGACCCAGTACTTC
CASATQETQYF
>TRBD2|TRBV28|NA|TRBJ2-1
TGTGCCAGCAGTCCCGGGACTAGCGGGAGGCGGGGTTTCTTC
CASSPGTSGRRGFF
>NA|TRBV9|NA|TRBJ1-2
TGTGCCAGCAGCGTAGATGTAAACTATGGCTACACCTTC
CASSVDVNYGYTF
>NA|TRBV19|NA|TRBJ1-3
TGTGCCAGTAACACCCCCGGATCTTTGGACTCTGGAAACACCATATATTTT
CASNTPGSLDSGNTIYF
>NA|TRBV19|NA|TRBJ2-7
TGTGCCAGTAGCGGGCTAGGGATCCACGAGCAGTACTTC
CASSGLGIHEQYF
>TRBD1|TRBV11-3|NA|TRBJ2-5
TGTGCCAGCAGCGGGGACAGGGAGGGAGAGACCCAGTACTTC
CASSGDREGETQYF
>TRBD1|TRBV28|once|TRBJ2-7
TGTGCCAGCAGTTCCACCCTAACAGGGGCGGACGAGCAGTACTTC
CASSSTLTGADEQYF
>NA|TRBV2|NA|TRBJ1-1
TGTGCCAGCAGTTTGGACACGAACACTGAAGCTTTCTTT
CASSLDTNTEAFF
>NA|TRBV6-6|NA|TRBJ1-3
TGTGCCAGCAGTTCCCCGATTCAAGCCTCTGGAAACACCATATATTTT
CASSSPIQASGNTIYF
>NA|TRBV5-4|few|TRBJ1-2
TGTGCCAGCAGCCCCGGGACTGGGGGCTATGGCTACACCTTC
CASSPGTGGYGYTF